This TCR beta chain was captured in a study of response to subunit inactivated influenza vaccine. This CDR3 spans 15 amino acids. V was shortened by 4 bases and J by 0 bases, with 13 bases between the two germline ends. Germline CDR1 reads LGHNA; CDR2 reads YSLEER. Study results and caveats: The authors proposed limited new T cell recruitment per seasonal influenza vaccination.

Only one count was recorded for this clonotype. Its antigen is unknown. Via MiXCR, TCRdb re-called the RT-PCR reads, giving one row per CDR3 protein. The repertoire holds 400,000 to 550,000 distinct CDR3 sequences, less than 30% seen once, with approximately 2% in the top ten. This clonotype was sampled from a man over 45 who received an inactivated influenza vaccine. V is TRBV4-3 and J is TRBJ2-7; D might be TRBD2 (5 bases). The sample here was CD4+ T cells sorted from PBMCs, taken approximately 5 days after vaccination. The CDR3 loop reads CASSREFPSSYEQYF. Written as DNA, the CDR3 is TGCGCCAGCAGCCGGGAGTTTCCTAGCTCCTACGAGCAGTACTTC.